Following are 28 T cell receptor beta chains from one sample sequenced in a study of T-cell reconstitution after alpha-beta-depleted transplantation in children. Unique molecular identifiers featured in how the TCRbeta library was prepared. TCRdb used MiXCR to reprocess the PCR reads, holding one entry per CDR3 protein. The sample lists roughly 310,000 distinct CDR3 sequences, approximately 23% occurring once. The input for sequencing was PBMCs, mostly from graft donor cells, taken 180 days after TCRalphabeta/CD19-depleted stem cell transplant. These receptors all stem from a male patient between 10 and 17 years old who had a stem cell transplant for acute lymphoblastic leukemia, so the T cells may come from the graft donor.

V gene TRBV4-1 combines with J gene TRBJ2-4, with 14 bases identical to TRBD2. The CDR3 has 20 amino acids. With 0 bases clipped from V and 0 bases from J, the junction kept 7 bases outside the gene matches. Per germline, CDR1 MGHRA and CDR2 YSYEKL. The CDR3 region has the DNA TGCGCCAGCAGCCAAGAGAGACTAGCGGGAGGGCCTCTAGCCAAAAACATTCAGTACTTC. Translation: CASSQERLAGGPLAKNIQYF.

This clonotype was seen repeatedly, ten times or more. CDR3 region: CASSQASGRNNEQFF. The CDR3 region has the DNA TGTGCCAGCAGTCAAGCTAGCGGGAGAAACAATGAGCAGTTCTTC. The rearrangement uses TRBV12-3 or TRBV12-4 and TRBJ2-1; 10 bases line up with TRBD2. V trimming: 5 bases; J trimming: 5 bases; junction bases outside the gene matches: 6. CDR3 length: 15 amino acids.

At least ten counts were recorded for this clonotype. The chain carries TRBV11-1 and TRBJ2-1; no definite D call. Germline V gene lookup returns CDR1 SGHAT and CDR2 FQDESV (reference sequence). The CDR3 length is 14 residues. V was clipped by 4 bases and J by 5 bases, with 12 bases between them. The CDR3 DNA reads TGTGCCAGCAGCTCAGCAGGAGTGGACAATGAGCAGTTCTTC. Amino acid sequence: CASSSAGVDNEQFF. Filled out from reference TRBV11-1 and TRBJ2-1, the complete variable domain reads EAEVAQSPRYKITEKSQAVAFWCDPISGHATLYWYRQILGQGPELLVQFQDESVVDDSQLPKDRFSAERLKGVDSTLKIQPAELGDSAMYLCASSSAGVDNEQFFGPGTRLTVL.

This rearrangement joins TRBV5-1 to TRBJ1-5, with 12 bases matching TRBD1. The germline V gene encodes CDR1 SGHRS and CDR2 YFSETQ. The J segment lost 5 bases and the V segment lost 4 bases, leaving 7 bases of the junction unmatched. CDR3 length equals 16 residues. The CDR3 reads CASSPGDRGLDQPQHF. CDR3 DNA: TGCGCCAGCAGCCCCGGGGACAGGGGGCTCGATCAGCCCCAGCATTTT. The whole variable domain, filled in from reference TRBV5-1 and TRBJ1-5, reads KAGVTQTPRYLIKTRGQQVTLSCSPISGHRSVSWYQQTPGQGLQFLFEYFSETQRNKGNFPGRFSGRQFSNSRSEMNVSTLELGDSALYLCASSPGDRGLDQPQHFGDGTRLSIL.

The rearrangement uses TRBV9 and TRBJ1-4; D is undetermined. The CDR3 is made up of 14 amino acids. Trimming stripped 3 bases from V and 2 bases from J, with 8 bases between. The germline V gene has CDR1 SGDLS and CDR2 YYNGEE. The CDR3 is CASSGGRTNEKLFF. The CDR3 nucleotides are TGTGCCAGCAGCGGTGGGCGGACTAATGAAAAACTGTTTTTT.

This clonotype was found a few times. The chain recombines TRBV7-9 with TRBJ2-3; D is perhaps TRBD2 (6 bases). The CDR3 spans 17 residues. With 4 bases removed from V and 3 bases from J, the gap between germline ends came to 20 bases. The germline V gene has CDR1 SEHNR and CDR2 FQNEAQ (reference sequence). CDR3 residues: CASSWGGTRGGTDTQYF. The CDR3 bases are TGTGCCAGCAGCTGGGGAGGAACTAGAGGCGGGACAGATACGCAGTATTTT.

V and J are TRBV7-2 and TRBJ1-5; tentative D call: TRBD1 (6 bases). Trimming cost V 6 bases and J 9 bases, with 21 bases left between them. The CDR3 runs 15 residues. Germline V gives CDR1 SGHTA, CDR2 FQGNSA. The CDR3 spells CASSSGTGYYRPQHF. The DNA of the CDR3 is TGTGCCAGCAGTTCCGGAACAGGGTATTATAGGCCCCAGCATTTT.

This chain joins TRBV28 and TRBJ2-7; D gene ambiguous. The CDR3 extends over 13 amino acids. CDR1 and CDR2 from the germline V gene are MDHEN and SYDVKM. CDR3 in amino acids: CSSFNGRTYEQYF. The CDR3 nucleotides read TGTTCAAGCTTTAATGGGCGGACCTACGAGCAGTACTTC.

This clonotype has only a few counts. The chain uses TRBV5-1 and TRBJ2-3; D call uncertain. CDR3 length: 13 residues. V was shortened by 2 bases and J by 3 bases, with 7 bases between the two germline ends. Germline V gene lookup returns CDR1 SGHRS and CDR2 YFSETQ. The CDR3 DNA sequence: TGCGCCAGCAGCTTACTATTGACAGATACGCAGTATTTT. It codes for CASSLLLTDTQYF.

This clonotype showed up just a few times. J is TRBJ2-2 and V is TRBV25-1, with D hard to call. The ends were cut back, 3 bases at V and 9 bases at J, with 8 bases in the middle. Germline CDR1 reads MGHDK; CDR2 reads SYGVNS. There are 12 residues in the CDR3. This CDR3 reads CASSEGSWELFF. DNA of the CDR3: TGTGCCAGCAGTGAGGGGTCGTGGGAGCTGTTTTTT.

This clonotype was seen a few times. The V call is TRBV18, the J call TRBJ2-7; TRBD1 matches at 11 bases. Germline trimming cut 3 bases from V and 2 bases from J; bases unmatched to any gene: 3. CDR3 length equals 15 residues. CDR1 KGHSH and CDR2 LQKENI come from the germline V gene. CDR3 residues: CASSPGTGGAYEQYF. In nucleotides, the CDR3 is TGTGCCAGCTCACCGGGGACAGGGGGGGCCTACGAGCAGTACTTC.

This clonotype turned up a few times. The chain combines TRBV7-6 with TRBJ2-7, with D possibly matching TRBD2 (7 bases). CDR1 and CDR2 (germline): SGHVS, FNYEAQ. Trimming left V 5 bases short and J 3 bases short, with 20 bases between. The CDR3 length is 16 residues. The CDR3 here is CASSLSRGANLYEQYF. As DNA, the CDR3 is TGTGCCAGCAGCCTCTCCCGGGGGGCTAACCTCTACGAGCAGTACTTC.

J is TRBJ1-3 and V is TRBV7-8; weak D call: TRBD1 (6 bases). Deletions cut 5 bases from V and 0 bases from J, with 14 bases between. There are 16 residues in the CDR3. Germline V CDR1 and CDR2: SGHVS, FQNEAQ. CDR3 region: CASSPSRGSSGNTIYF. For the CDR3, the DNA is TGTGCCAGCAGCCCCAGCAGGGGAAGCTCTGGAAACACCATATATTTT.

The chain has TRBV5-4 and TRBJ1-1, with D uncertain. Germline CDR1 reads SGHNT; CDR2 reads YYREEE (reference sequence). The V gene lost 5 bases and the J gene lost 6 bases, with 11 bases spanning the gap. The CDR3 sequence is 12 residues long. DNA of the CDR3: TGTGCCAGCAGTTTAAGAGGGTCTGAAGCTTTCTTT. It is translated as CASSLRGSEAFF. The full variable domain, rest sourced from reference TRBV5-4 and TRBJ1-1, is ETGVTQSPTHLIKTRGQQVTLRCSSQSGHNTVSWYQQALGQGPQFIFQYYREEENGRGNFPPRFSGLQFPNYSSELNVNALELDDSALYLCASSLRGSEAFFGQGTRLTVV.

This clonotype was seen only a few times. The genes are TRBV28 and TRBJ2-1; 9 bases map to TRBD2. Germline V gene lookup returns CDR1 MDHEN and CDR2 SYDVKM. V gave up 8 bases and J gave up 9 bases; unmatched junction bases: 11. This CDR3 comprises 14 residues. The CDR3 bases are TGTGCCAGCGCGACTAGCGGATCTGAGGGTGAGCAGTTCTTC. Translation gives CASATSGSEGEQFF.

This clonotype was seen more than once but under ten times. The chain carries TRBV29-1 and TRBJ2-7, with 10 bases fitting TRBD1. Looked up from germline, CDR1 is SQVTM and CDR2 is ANQGSEA. There are 14 residues in the CDR3. The junction had 7 bases not matched to a gene; V was cut back by 4 bases and J by 4 bases. CDR3 sequence (DNA): TGCAGCGTTGCCCCAAGGACAGGGGGTTACGAGCAGTACTTC. This translates into CSVAPRTGGYEQYF.

The CDR3 reads CASSVTASSNEQFF. For the CDR3, the DNA is TGTGCCAGCAGCGTCACGGCTAGTAGCAATGAGCAGTTCTTC. V usage is TRBV9 and J usage is TRBJ2-1; D not certain. The CDR3 is 14 amino acids. Trimming pared 2 bases from V and 6 bases from J, leaving 12 bases between. The germline V gene has CDR1 SGDLS and CDR2 YYNGEE. The full variable domain, with the rest looked up from reference TRBV9 and TRBJ2-1, is DSGVTQTPKHLITATGQRVTLRCSPRSGDLSVYWYQQSLDQGLQFLIQYYNGEERAKGNILERFSAQQFPDLHSELNLSSLELGDSALYFCASSVTASSNEQFFGPGTRLTVL.

Of note for this clonotype: A much larger clone sits a single nucleotide away, making a read error possible. The chain joins TRBV5-1 to TRBJ2-5, with 11 bases lining up with TRBD1. Germline lookup yields CDR1 SGHRS and CDR2 YFSETQ. V shed 5 bases, J shed 1 base, and the junction held 4 bases outside the gene matches. This CDR3 is 15 amino acids long. The CDR3 protein is CASSHGTGGQETQYF. The CDR3 coding sequence is TGCGCCAGCAGTCACGGGACAGGGGGCCAAGAGACCCAGTACTTC.

Comments on this clonotype: A much larger clone differs by one base, so this may be a read error. The chain combines TRBV10-3 with TRBJ2-5; tentative D call: TRBD2 (5 bases). Germline V gene data show CDR1 as ENHRY and CDR2 as SYGVKD. The CDR3 length is 16 residues. V was clipped by 3 bases and J by 0 bases, with 14 bases between them. The CDR3 DNA sequence: TGTGCCATCAGTGAATTCGGGGTCAGAGACCAAGAGACCCAGTACTTC. The encoded protein is CAISEFGVRDQETQYF.

The chain recombines TRBV24-1 with TRBJ2-1; D is perhaps TRBD2 (6 bases). Germline lookup yields CDR1 KGHDR and CDR2 SFDVKD. This CDR3 is built from 13 residues. V lost 10 bases, J lost 6 bases, and 15 bases lay in between. CDR3 protein: CATGDWGVNEQFF. The CDR3 nucleotides read TGTGCCACAGGGGATTGGGGGGTCAATGAGCAGTTCTTC.

This clonotype occurred a few times. V is TRBV7-3 and J is TRBJ2-3, with 9 bases identical to TRBD1. There are 16 residues in the CDR3. The germline CDR1 and CDR2 sequences are SGHTA and FQGTGA. V lost 1 base, J lost 2 bases, and 4 bases stayed unmatched. This CDR3 is CASSLSRTGVTDTQYF. The CDR3 region has the DNA TGTGCCAGCAGCTTAAGTAGGACAGGGGTCACAGATACGCAGTATTTT.

The CDR3 protein is CASSAGDEQYF. The CDR3 nucleotides read TGTGCCAGCAGCGCCGGGGACGAGCAGTACTTC. The J gene is TRBJ2-7, the V gene TRBV11-2; TRBD2 might be the D (5 bases). The CDR3 covers 11 residues. Germline CDR1 is SGHAT and CDR2 is FQNNGV. V dropped 5 bases and J dropped 5 bases, with 7 bases sitting between them.

This chain uses TRBV4-1 with TRBJ1-2, with D unclear. The V end lost 1 base, the J end lost 8 bases, and 14 bases lay between the germline ends. Germline V gives CDR1 MGHRA, CDR2 YSYEKL. This CDR3 is 14 amino acids long. The CDR3 sequence: CASSQGDVSMGYTF. The CDR3 coding sequence is TGCGCCAGCAGCCAAGGCGACGTCTCTATGGGCTACACCTTC.

V is TRBV20-1 and J is TRBJ1-2; maybe TRBD1 (5 bases). The ends were cut back, 6 bases at V and 9 bases at J, with 17 bases in the middle. Looked up from germline, CDR1 is DFQATT and CDR2 is SNEGSKA (reference sequence). The CDR3 is 12 residues long. The CDR3 DNA follows: TGCAGTGCAACCCCCGGGCGGGGGAGCTACACCTTC. It specifies CSATPGRGSYTF.

This clonotype was detected a few times. V and J are TRBV12-3 or TRBV12-4 and TRBJ2-1; a possible D gene is TRBD2 (6 bases). The length of the CDR3 is 16 residues. Trimming pared 3 bases from V and 0 bases from J, leaving 12 bases between. The CDR3 bases are TGTGCCAGCAGTTTTATGCGACTAGGCTCCTACAATGAGCAGTTCTTC. Protein sequence: CASSFMRLGSYNEQFF.

This clonotype showed up many times. The rearrangement joins TRBV4-1 to TRBJ2-7; 14 bases are shared with TRBD2. V trimming: 2 bases; J trimming: 1 base; junction bases outside the gene matches: 1. CDR3 length: 16 residues. Germline CDR1 and CDR2: MGHRA and YSYEKL. The CDR3 coding sequence is TGCGCCAGCAGCCAAAGGACTAGCGGGAGGTCCTACGAGCAGTACTTC. Amino acid sequence: CASSQRTSGRSYEQYF.

The chain combines TRBV6-1 with TRBJ2-1, with D uncertain. V shed 6 bases and J shed 6 bases, with 18 bases lying between them. Germline V lookup: CDR1 MNHNS, CDR2 SASEGT. The CDR3 spans 15 residues. CDR3 in amino acids: CASRDLWALPNEQFF. In DNA, the CDR3 is TGTGCCAGCAGGGACCTCTGGGCCCTACCCAATGAGCAGTTCTTC.

This clonotype occurred a few times. This chain uses TRBV18 with TRBJ2-2; maybe TRBD2 (5 bases). V was cut by 7 bases and J by 0 bases, with 12 bases left in between. Germline V lookup: CDR1 KGHSH, CDR2 LQKENI. CDR3 length: 15 residues. CDR3 sequence (DNA): TGTGCCAGCTTCCGGCGGGTTACGAACACCGGGGAGCTGTTTTTT. Amino acids: CASFRRVTNTGELFF.